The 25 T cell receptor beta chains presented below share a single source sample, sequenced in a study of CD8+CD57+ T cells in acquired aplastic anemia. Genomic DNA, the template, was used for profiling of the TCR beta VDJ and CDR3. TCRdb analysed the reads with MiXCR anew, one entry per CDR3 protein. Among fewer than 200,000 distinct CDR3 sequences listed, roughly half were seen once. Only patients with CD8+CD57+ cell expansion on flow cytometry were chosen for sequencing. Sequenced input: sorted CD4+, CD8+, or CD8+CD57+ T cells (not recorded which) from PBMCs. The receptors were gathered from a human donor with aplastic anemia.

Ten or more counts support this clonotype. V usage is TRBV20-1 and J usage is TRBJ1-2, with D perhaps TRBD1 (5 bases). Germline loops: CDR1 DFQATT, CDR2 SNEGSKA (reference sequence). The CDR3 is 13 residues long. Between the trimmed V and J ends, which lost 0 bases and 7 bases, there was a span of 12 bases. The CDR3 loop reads CSARDRGESGYTF. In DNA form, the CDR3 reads TGCAGTGCTAGAGATCGAGGGGAGAGTGGCTACACCTTC.

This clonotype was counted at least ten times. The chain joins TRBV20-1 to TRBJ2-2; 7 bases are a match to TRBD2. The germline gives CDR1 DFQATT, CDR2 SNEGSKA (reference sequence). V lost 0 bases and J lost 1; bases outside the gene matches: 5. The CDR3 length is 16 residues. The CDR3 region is CSARDVGGRNTGELFF. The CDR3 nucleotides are TGCAGTGCTAGAGATGTTGGCGGGAGGAACACCGGGGAGCTGTTTTTT.

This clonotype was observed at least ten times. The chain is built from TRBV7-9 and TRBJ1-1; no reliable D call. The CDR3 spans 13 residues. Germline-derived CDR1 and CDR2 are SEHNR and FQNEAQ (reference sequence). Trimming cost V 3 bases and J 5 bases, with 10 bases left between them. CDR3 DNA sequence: TGTGCCAGCAGCTTTGACCCTGGGACTGAAGCTTTCTTT. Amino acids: CASSFDPGTEAFF.

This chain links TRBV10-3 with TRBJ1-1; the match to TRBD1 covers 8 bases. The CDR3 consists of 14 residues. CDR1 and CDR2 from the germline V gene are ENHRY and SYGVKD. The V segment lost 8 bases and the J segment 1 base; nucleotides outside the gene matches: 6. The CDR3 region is CAIRQGIGNTEAFF. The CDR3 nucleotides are TGTGCCATCCGACAGGGGATCGGGAACACTGAAGCTTTCTTT.

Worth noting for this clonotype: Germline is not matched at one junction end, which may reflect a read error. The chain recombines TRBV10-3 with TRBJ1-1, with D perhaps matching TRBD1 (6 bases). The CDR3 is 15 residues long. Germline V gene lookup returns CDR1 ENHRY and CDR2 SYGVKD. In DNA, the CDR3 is TGTGCCATCAGTGAGTCGGGGGCGAGGAACGCTGAAGCTTTCTTT. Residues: CAISESGARNAEAFF.

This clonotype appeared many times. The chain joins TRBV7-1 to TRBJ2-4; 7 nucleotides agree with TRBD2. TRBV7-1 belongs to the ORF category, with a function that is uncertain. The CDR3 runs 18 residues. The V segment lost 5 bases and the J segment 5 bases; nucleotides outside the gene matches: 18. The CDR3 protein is CASSTGGWGRVDENIQYF. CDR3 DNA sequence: TGTGCCAGCAGCACAGGCGGTTGGGGGAGGGTTGACGAAAACATTCAGTACTTC.

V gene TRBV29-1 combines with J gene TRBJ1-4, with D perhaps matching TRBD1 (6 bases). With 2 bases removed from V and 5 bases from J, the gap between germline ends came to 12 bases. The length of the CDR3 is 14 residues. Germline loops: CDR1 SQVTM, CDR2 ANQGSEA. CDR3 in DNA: TGCAGCGTTGAAAGCGGGACACAGAATGAAAAACTGTTTTTT. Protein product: CSVESGTQNEKLFF.

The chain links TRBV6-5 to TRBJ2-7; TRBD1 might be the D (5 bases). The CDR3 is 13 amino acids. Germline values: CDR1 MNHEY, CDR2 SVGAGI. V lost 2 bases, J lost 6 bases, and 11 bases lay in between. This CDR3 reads CASSYPDTPEQYF. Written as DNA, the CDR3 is TGTGCCAGCAGTTACCCGGACACCCCCGAGCAGTACTTC.

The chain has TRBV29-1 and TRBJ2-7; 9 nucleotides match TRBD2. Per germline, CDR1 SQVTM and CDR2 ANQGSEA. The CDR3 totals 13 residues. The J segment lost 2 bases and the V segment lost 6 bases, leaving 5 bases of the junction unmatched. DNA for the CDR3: TGCAGCGTGATCGGGACTAGCACCTACGAGCAGTACTTC. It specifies CSVIGTSTYEQYF.

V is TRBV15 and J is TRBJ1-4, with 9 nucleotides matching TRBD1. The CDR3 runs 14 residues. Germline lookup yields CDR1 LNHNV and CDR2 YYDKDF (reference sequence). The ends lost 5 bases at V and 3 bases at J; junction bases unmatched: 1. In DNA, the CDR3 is TGTGCCACCAGCGGGACAGGGCCTAATGAAAAACTGTTTTTT. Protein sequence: CATSGTGPNEKLFF.

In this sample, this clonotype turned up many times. CDR3 residues: CASSNYGVLSYEQYF. CDR3 in DNA: TGTGCCAGCAGTAATTACGGCGTTCTATCCTACGAGCAGTACTTC. V gene TRBV6-1 combines with J gene TRBJ2-7; unclear D gene. V shed 5 bases and J shed 1 base, with 15 bases lying between them. The CDR3 has 15 amino acids. The germline V gene has CDR1 MNHNS and CDR2 SASEGT.

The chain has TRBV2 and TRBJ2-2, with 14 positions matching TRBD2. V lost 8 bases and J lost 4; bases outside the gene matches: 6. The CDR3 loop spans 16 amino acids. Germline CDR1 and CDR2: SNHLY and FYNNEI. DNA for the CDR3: TGTGCCAGCGACGCCGGACTAGCGGGGGGCACCGGGGAGCTGTTTTTT. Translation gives CASDAGLAGGTGELFF. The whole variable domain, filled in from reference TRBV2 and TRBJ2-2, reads EPEVTQTPSHQVTQMGQEVILRCVPISNHLYFYWYRQILGQKVEFLVSFYNNEISEKSEIFDDQFSVERPDGSNFTLKIRSTKLEDSAMYFCASDAGLAGGTGELFFGEGSRLTVL.

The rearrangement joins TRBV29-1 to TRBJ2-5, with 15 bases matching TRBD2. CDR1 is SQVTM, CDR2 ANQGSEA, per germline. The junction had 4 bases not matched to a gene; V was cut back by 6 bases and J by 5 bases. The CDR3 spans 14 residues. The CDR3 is CSVGLAGGPETQYF. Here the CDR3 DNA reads TGCAGCGTCGGACTAGCGGGGGGGCCCGAGACCCAGTACTTC.

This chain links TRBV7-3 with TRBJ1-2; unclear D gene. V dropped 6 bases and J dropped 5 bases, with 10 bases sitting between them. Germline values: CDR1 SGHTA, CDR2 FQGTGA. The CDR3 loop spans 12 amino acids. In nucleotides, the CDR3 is TGTGCCAGCAGTTATCGGGGTTATGGCTACACCTTC. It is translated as CASSYRGYGYTF.

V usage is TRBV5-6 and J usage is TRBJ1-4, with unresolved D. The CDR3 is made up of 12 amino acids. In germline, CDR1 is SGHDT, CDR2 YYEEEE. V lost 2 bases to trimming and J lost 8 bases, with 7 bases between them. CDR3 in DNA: TGTGCCAGCAGCTTCAAGGAGGAAAAACTGTTTTTT. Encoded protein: CASSFKEEKLFF.

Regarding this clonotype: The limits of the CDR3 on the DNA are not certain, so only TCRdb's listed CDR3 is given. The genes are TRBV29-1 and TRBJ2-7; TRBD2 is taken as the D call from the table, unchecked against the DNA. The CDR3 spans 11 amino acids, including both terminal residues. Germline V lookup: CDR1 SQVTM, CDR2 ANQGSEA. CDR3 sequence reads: CSVGEGSFTYF.

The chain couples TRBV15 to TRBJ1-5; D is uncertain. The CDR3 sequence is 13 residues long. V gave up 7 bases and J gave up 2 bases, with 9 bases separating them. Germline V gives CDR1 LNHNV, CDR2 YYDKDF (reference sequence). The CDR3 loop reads CATTPHGNQPQHF. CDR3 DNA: TGTGCCACCACCCCCCATGGCAATCAGCCCCAGCATTTT.

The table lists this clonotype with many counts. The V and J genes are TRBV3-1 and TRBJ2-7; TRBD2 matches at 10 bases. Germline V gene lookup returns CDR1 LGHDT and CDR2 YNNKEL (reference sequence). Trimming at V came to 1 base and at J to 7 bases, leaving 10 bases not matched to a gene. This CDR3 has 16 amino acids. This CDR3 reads CASSQVPGAGGGEQYF. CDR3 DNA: TGTGCCAGCAGCCAAGTCCCCGGAGCGGGAGGGGGTGAGCAGTACTTC.

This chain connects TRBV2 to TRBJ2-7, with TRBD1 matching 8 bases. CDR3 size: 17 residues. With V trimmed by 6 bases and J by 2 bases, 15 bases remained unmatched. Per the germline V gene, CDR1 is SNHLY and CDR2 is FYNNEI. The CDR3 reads CASSQERPLQGAYEQYF. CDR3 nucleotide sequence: TGTGCCAGCAGCCAAGAGAGGCCATTACAGGGGGCCTACGAGCAGTACTTC.

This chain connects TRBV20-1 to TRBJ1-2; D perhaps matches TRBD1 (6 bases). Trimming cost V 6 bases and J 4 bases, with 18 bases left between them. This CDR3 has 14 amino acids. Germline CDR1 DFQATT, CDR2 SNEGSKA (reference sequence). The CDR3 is CSAAKLTGFYGYTF. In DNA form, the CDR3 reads TGCAGTGCGGCAAAACTAACAGGGTTCTATGGCTACACCTTC.

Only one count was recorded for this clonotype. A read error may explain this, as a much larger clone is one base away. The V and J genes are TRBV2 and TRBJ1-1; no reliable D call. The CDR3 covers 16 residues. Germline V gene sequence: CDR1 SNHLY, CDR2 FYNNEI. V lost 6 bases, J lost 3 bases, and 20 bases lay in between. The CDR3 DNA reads TGTGCCAGCAGCCAAGTTCGGGCCTTCTTGGACACTGAAGCTTTCTTT. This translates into CASSQVRAFLDTEAFF.

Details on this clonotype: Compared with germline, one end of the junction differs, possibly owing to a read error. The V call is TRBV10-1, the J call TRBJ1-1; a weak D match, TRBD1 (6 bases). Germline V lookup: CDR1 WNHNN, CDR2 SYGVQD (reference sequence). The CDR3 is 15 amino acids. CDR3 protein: CAISSMERGSTEAFF. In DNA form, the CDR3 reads TGTGCCATCAGTAGTATGGAGAGGGGGTCCACTGAAGCTTTCTTT.

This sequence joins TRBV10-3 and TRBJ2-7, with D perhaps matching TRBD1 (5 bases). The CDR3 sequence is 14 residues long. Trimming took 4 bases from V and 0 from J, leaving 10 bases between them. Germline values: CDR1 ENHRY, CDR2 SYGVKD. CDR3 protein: CAISVADTSYEQYF. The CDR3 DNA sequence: TGTGCCATCAGTGTCGCGGACACCTCCTACGAGCAGTACTTC.

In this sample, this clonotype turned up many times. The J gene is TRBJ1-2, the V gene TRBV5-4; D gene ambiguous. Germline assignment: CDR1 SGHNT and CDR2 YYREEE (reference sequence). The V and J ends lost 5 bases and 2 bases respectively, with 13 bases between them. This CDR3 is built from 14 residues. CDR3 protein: CASSPDGFNYGYTF. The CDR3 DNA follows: TGTGCCAGCAGTCCGGATGGGTTCAACTATGGCTACACCTTC.

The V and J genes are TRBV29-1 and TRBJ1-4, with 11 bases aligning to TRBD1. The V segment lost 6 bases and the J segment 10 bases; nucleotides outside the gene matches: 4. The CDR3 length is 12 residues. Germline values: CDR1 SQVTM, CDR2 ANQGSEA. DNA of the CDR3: TGCAGCGTAGCCGGGACAGGGGGAAAACTGTTTTTT. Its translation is CSVAGTGGKLFF. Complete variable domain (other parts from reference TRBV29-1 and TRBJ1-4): SAVISQKPSRDICQRGTSLTIQCQVDSQVTMMFWYRQQPGQSLTLIATANQGSEATYESGFVIDKFPISRPNLTFSTLTVSNMSPEDSSIYLCSVAGTGGKLFFGSGTQLSVL.